This passage covers 25 T cell receptor beta chains from one sample sequenced in a study of neurological immune-mediated disorders. TCRdb fed the 5' RACE reads into MiXCR, producing one record per CDR3 protein. The sample consists of tens of thousands of distinct CDR3 sequences, 2.6% of them appearing once. Material: PBMCs. Receptor source: a woman in her twenties or thirties with multiple sclerosis.

This chain uses TRBV5-6 with TRBJ1-1; weak D call: TRBD1 (5 bases). This CDR3 contains 16 residues. V was clipped by 0 bases and J by 4 bases, with 16 bases between them. Per germline, CDR1 SGHDT and CDR2 YYEEEE. CDR3 in DNA: TGTGCCAGCAGCTTGGTTGTGGGCCAGGGTAGCACTGAAGCTTTCTTT. This gives the protein CASSLVVGQGSTEAFF.

This chain connects TRBV19 to TRBJ2-7; 12 nucleotides agree with TRBD2. This CDR3 has 15 amino acids. The V gene end was trimmed by 5 bases and the J gene end by 6 bases; junction bases not matched to a gene: 8. The V gene's germline CDR1 is LNHDA and CDR2 SQIVND (reference sequence). DNA for the CDR3: TGTGCCAGTAGTCCAACTAGCGGGAGGCCCCTCGAGCAGTACTTC. The encoded protein is CASSPTSGRPLEQYF.

This clonotype was seen repeatedly, ten times or more. J is TRBJ2-5 and V is TRBV20-1; TRBD2 matches at 12 bases. The V gene end was trimmed by 5 bases and the J gene end by 9 bases; junction bases not matched to a gene: 16. This CDR3 comprises 16 residues. CDR1 and CDR2 (germline): DFQATT, SNEGSKA (reference sequence). Here the CDR3 reads CSAGLGGLAGRSAQYF. The CDR3 DNA reads TGCAGTGCTGGCTTAGGAGGACTAGCGGGGAGGTCGGCCCAGTACTTC.

This clonotype was detected many times. The V gene is TRBV7-2, the J gene TRBJ2-3; D remains ambiguous. Per the germline V gene, CDR1 is SGHTA and CDR2 is FQGNSA. Trimming pared 1 base from V and 2 bases from J, leaving 10 bases between. This CDR3 spans 15 amino acids. CDR3 nucleotide sequence: TGTGCCAGCAGCTTAGTGGCAGAATACACAGATACGCAGTATTTT. Amino acid sequence: CASSLVAEYTDTQYF.

This clonotype was seen at least ten times. This rearrangement joins TRBV7-8 to TRBJ2-1; 9 bases align to TRBD2. V dropped 4 bases and J dropped 6; count of bases not matched to a gene: 13. CDR1 is SGHVS and CDR2 is FQNEAQ in the germline V gene. The CDR3 length is 17 residues. CDR3 residues: CASSSRRVGLAVNEQFF. In DNA form, the CDR3 reads TGTGCCAGCAGCTCCCGGCGCGTGGGACTAGCAGTCAATGAGCAGTTCTTC.

In its sample, this clonotype was seen many times. The chain couples TRBV24-1 to TRBJ2-1; D may correspond to TRBD1 or TRBD2 (5 bases each). V was pared by 3 bases and J by 2 bases, with 13 bases between. Germline lookup yields CDR1 KGHDR and CDR2 SFDVKD. The length of the CDR3 is 16 residues. Written as DNA, the CDR3 is TGTGCCACCAGTGATCAACGTCCGGGACCCTACAATGAGCAGTTCTTC. Encoded protein: CATSDQRPGPYNEQFF.

This clonotype was recorded at least ten times. J is TRBJ2-3 and V is TRBV5-1; D remains ambiguous. Per germline, CDR1 SGHRS and CDR2 YFSETQ. The germline V and J ends were trimmed by 0 bases and 2 bases, with 10 bases remaining between them. The CDR3 has 15 residues. The CDR3 region is CASSLDRTPTDTQYF. The CDR3 nucleotides are TGCGCCAGCAGCTTGGACCGGACGCCCACAGATACGCAGTATTTT.

This clonotype was detected many times. The chain carries TRBV5-1 and TRBJ1-6, with 8 positions matching TRBD1. Germline V gives CDR1 SGHRS, CDR2 YFSETQ. Unmatched junction bases numbered 11, after V lost 4 bases and J lost 5 bases. The length of the CDR3 is 17 residues. CDR3 protein: CASSGGLDRAHNSPLHF. In DNA form, the CDR3 reads TGCGCCAGCAGCGGTGGACTGGACAGGGCCCATAATTCACCCCTCCACTTT.

This clonotype appeared many times. This chain joins TRBV29-1 and TRBJ2-1; 8 bases align to TRBD1. The V gene end was trimmed by 6 bases and the J gene end by 8 bases; junction bases not matched to a gene: 12. Germline values: CDR1 SQVTM, CDR2 ANQGSEA. There are 14 residues in the CDR3. CDR3 in DNA: TGCAGCGTCGCGCCCGGGACAGGTACCTATGAGCAGTTCTTC. Translating gives CSVAPGTGTYEQFF.

This clonotype has more than one count but fewer than ten. This clone may be a read error of a much larger clone one base away. J is TRBJ2-3 and V is TRBV20-1; the D gene is possibly TRBD2 (7 bases). With 8 bases removed from V and 6 bases from J, the gap between germline ends came to 18 bases. Per the germline V gene, CDR1 is DFQATT and CDR2 is SNEGSKA (reference sequence). The CDR3 length is 13 residues. CDR3 bases: TGCAGTCAAGGGGGAAGGACTAGGGATACGCAGTATTTT. Translating gives CSQGGRTRDTQYF.

This clonotype was counted at least ten times. J is TRBJ2-4 and V is TRBV6-5, with D tentatively TRBD2 (6 bases). This CDR3 comprises 15 residues. Germline V gene sequence: CDR1 MNHEY, CDR2 SVGAGI. The V end lost 6 bases, the J end lost 0 bases, and 12 bases lay between the germline ends. The CDR3 protein is CASRAAGLAKNIQYF. The CDR3 nucleotides read TGTGCCAGCAGAGCAGCGGGTTTAGCCAAAAACATTCAGTACTTC.

A few counts support this clonotype. Relative to the germline gene, one junction end is altered; a read error may explain this. The chain employs TRBV7-2 and TRBJ1-5; 7 positions match TRBD1. Germline V gene sequence: CDR1 SGHTA, CDR2 FQGNSA. The length of the CDR3 is 14 residues. This CDR3 is CASSRGSSNQPQNF. The CDR3 bases are TGTGCCAGCTCCAGGGGGTCCAGCAATCAGCCCCAGAATTTT.

The sample holds many counts of this clonotype. The chain recombines TRBV7-2 with TRBJ2-7; either TRBD1 or TRBD2 may supply D (7 bases each). In germline, CDR1 is SGHTA, CDR2 FQGNSA. CDR3 length: 14 amino acids. V lost 5 bases and J 1 base, leaving 12 bases between the germline ends. For the CDR3, the DNA is TGTGCCAGCAGCGAGCGGGACAGTTCCTACGAGCAGTACTTC. Protein: CASSERDSSYEQYF. The whole variable domain, filled in from reference TRBV7-2 and TRBJ2-7, reads GAGVSQSPSNKVTEKGKDVELRCDPISGHTALYWYRQSLGQGLEFLIYFQGNSAPDKSGLPSDRFSAERTGGSVSTLTIQRTQQEDSAVYLCASSERDSSYEQYFGPGTRLTVT.

This clonotype appeared many times. The chain carries TRBV12-3 or TRBV12-4 and TRBJ1-1; D perhaps matches TRBD1 (5 bases). The V gene lost 5 bases and the J gene lost 1 base, with 14 bases spanning the gap. The CDR3 has 15 residues. This CDR3 is CASSDFREANTEAFF. In DNA form, the CDR3 reads TGTGCCAGCAGTGACTTCAGGGAGGCGAACACTGAAGCTTTCTTT.

There are many counts of this clonotype. The chain couples TRBV5-1 to TRBJ2-7; 8 bases fit TRBD1. This CDR3 region has 15 residues. Germline-derived CDR1 and CDR2 are SGHRS and YFSETQ. J was trimmed by 3 bases and V by 0 bases; bases with no gene match: 5. The CDR3 reads CASSLAGQGYYEQYF. The CDR3 nucleotides are TGCGCCAGCAGCTTGGCCGGACAGGGATACTACGAGCAGTACTTC.

This clonotype was picked up many times. V and J are TRBV7-2 and TRBJ2-5; D is possibly TRBD1 (5 bases). This CDR3 spans 14 amino acids. Trimming cost V 1 base and J 1 base, with 7 bases left between them. CDR1 and CDR2 (germline): SGHTA, FQGNSA. This CDR3 reads CASSLETVQETQYF. DNA of the CDR3: TGTGCCAGCAGCTTAGAGACAGTCCAAGAGACCCAGTACTTC.

This clonotype has at least ten counts. The rearrangement links TRBV30 to TRBJ1-1; D unresolved. Germline CDR1 and CDR2: GTSNPN and SVGIG (reference sequence). The CDR3 has 10 amino acids. With 4 bases removed from V and 10 bases from J, the gap between germline ends came to 10 bases. CDR3 in DNA: TGTGCCTGGAAGGTCATCCCAGCTTTCTTT. This sequence encodes CAWKVIPAFF.

In its sample, this clonotype was seen many times. The chain is built from TRBV5-1 and TRBJ2-2, with 8 positions matching TRBD1. Germline-derived CDR1 and CDR2 are SGHRS and YFSETQ. The CDR3 contains 13 residues. J was trimmed by 6 bases and V by 5 bases; bases with no gene match: 3. Here the CDR3 DNA reads TGCGCCAGCAGGCGGGACAGGCCCGGGGAGCTGTTTTTT. Its translation is CASRRDRPGELFF.

This clonotype was detected ten times or more. V is TRBV7-6 and J is TRBJ2-7, with TRBD2 as a possible D gene (6 bases). CDR3 length: 14 residues. The germline V gene encodes CDR1 SGHVS and CDR2 FNYEAQ. Trimming removed 5 bases from V and 3 bases from J, with 14 bases in between. This chain's CDR3 is CASSPRLDYYEQYF. The CDR3 DNA sequence: TGTGCCAGCAGCCCCCGTTTGGACTACTACGAGCAGTACTTC.

This clonotype has a count of ten or more. Here the CDR3 reads CASSLVMNTEAFF. Here the CDR3 DNA reads TGCGCCAGCAGCTTGGTAATGAACACTGAAGCTTTCTTT. The chain combines TRBV5-1 with TRBJ1-1; D is uncertain. Germline V lookup: CDR1 SGHRS, CDR2 YFSETQ. The V end was cut by 0 bases, the J end by 0 bases, with 3 bases between. This CDR3 has 13 residues.

Ten or more counts support this clonotype. This chain joins TRBV11-3 and TRBJ2-2, with D maybe TRBD1 (5 bases). Trimming pared 5 bases from V and 7 bases from J, leaving 26 bases between. This CDR3 has 18 amino acids. Looked up from germline, CDR1 is SGHNT and CDR2 is YENEEA. CDR3 sequence (DNA): TGTGCCAGCAGCGCCTCGGTCACAGGAAAACCAACCATCGGGGAGCTGTTTTTT. Translating gives CASSASVTGKPTIGELFF.

This clonotype was recorded at least ten times. J is TRBJ2-1 and V is TRBV2, with 8 bases matching TRBD2. CDR1 is SNHLY and CDR2 is FYNNEI in the germline V gene. V gave up 1 base and J gave up 5 bases; unmatched junction bases: 7. This CDR3 has 16 residues. The CDR3 bases are TGTGCCAGCAGTGAAGAAGTGGCGGGAGGTAACAATGAGCAGTTCTTC. Residues: CASSEEVAGGNNEQFF.

This clonotype was observed at least ten times. V gene TRBV29-1 combines with J gene TRBJ2-7; 7 bases are a match to TRBD2. Germline lookup yields CDR1 SQVTM and CDR2 ANQGSEA. The V segment lost 1 base and the J segment 4 bases; nucleotides outside the gene matches: 13. The CDR3 consists of 16 residues. CDR3 nucleotides: TGCAGCGTTGAAGTGGAGGGTAGCGGGCCCGGGTACGAGCAGTACTTC. Protein product: CSVEVEGSGPGYEQYF.

This clonotype was recorded at least ten times. The chain is built from TRBV5-1 and TRBJ2-6; unclear D gene. V lost 3 bases and J 0 bases, leaving 13 bases between the germline ends. Germline lookup yields CDR1 SGHRS and CDR2 YFSETQ. CDR3 size: 17 residues. The CDR3 sequence: CASSSAAGGSGANVLTF. The CDR3 DNA is TGCGCCAGCAGCTCGGCGGCAGGTGGCTCTGGGGCCAACGTCCTGACTTTC.

There are many counts of this clonotype. The CDR3 loop is CASSGTVVNSPLHF. The CDR3 DNA follows: TGTGCCAGCAGCGGGACAGTAGTTAATTCACCCCTCCACTTT. This rearrangement joins TRBV9 to TRBJ1-6, with D possibly matching TRBD1 (6 bases). The germline V gene encodes CDR1 SGDLS and CDR2 YYNGEE. This CDR3 is 14 amino acids long. Trimming left V 3 bases short and J 6 bases short, with 10 bases between.